This T cell receptor (beta chain) was captured by sequencing in a study of blood T cell repertoires in COVID-19. Across the whole study: T cells, B-cell-depleted T cells, or PBMCs supplied cDNA or gDNA.

Trimming pared 2 bases from V and 0 bases from J, leaving 8 bases between. Germline-derived CDR1 and CDR2 are LNHDA and SQIVND (reference sequence). The CDR3 runs 15 residues. Per the original data handling: Estimation of nucleated cell counts relied on the amplification of reference gene primers. Sequencing used immunoSEQ multiplex PCR; TCRdb keeps in-frame clones, though not all of them. That table furnishes V, J and clone size, whereas the DNA furnished D and trimming. Of 250,000 to 300,000 clones listed, around 90% are singletons. The TCR originated in a woman between 50 and 59 years old who had recovered from COVID-19. The chain recombines TRBV19 with TRBJ2-1; TRBD1 is a possible D gene (6 bases). The sequenced sample consisted of peripheral blood. This CDR3 is CASSITQGSYNEQFF. The CDR3 DNA sequence: TGTGCCAGTAGTATAACACAGGGCTCCTACAATGAGCAGTTCTTC.